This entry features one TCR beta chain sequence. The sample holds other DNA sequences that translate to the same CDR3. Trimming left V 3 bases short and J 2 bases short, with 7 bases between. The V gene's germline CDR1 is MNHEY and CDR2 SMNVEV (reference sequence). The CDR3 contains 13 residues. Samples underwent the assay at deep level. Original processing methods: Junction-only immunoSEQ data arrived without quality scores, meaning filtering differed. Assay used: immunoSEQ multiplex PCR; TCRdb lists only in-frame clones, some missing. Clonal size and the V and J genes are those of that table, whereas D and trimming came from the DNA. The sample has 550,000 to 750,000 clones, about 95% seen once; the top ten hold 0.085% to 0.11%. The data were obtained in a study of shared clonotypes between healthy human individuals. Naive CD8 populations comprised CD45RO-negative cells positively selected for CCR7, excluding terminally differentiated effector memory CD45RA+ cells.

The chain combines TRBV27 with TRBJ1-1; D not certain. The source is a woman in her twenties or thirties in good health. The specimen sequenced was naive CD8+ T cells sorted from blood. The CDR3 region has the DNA TGTGCCAGCAGTTTGTATAGAAACACTGAAGCTTTCTTT. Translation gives CASSLYRNTEAFF.